The clone carrying this T cell receptor beta chain was observed a few times. What it recognizes is unknown. These data are taken from a study of T cells after yellow fever vaccination. The V segment lost 9 bases and the J segment 0 bases; nucleotides outside the gene matches: 9. Germline V CDR1 and CDR2: SGHRS, YFSETQ. This CDR3 contains 15 residues. Study findings and constraints: Peak timing came faster in the weaker secondary response, day 5 versus 15. FACS-sorted repertoires might harbor abundant contaminating clonotypes from the bulk population.

A process of 5'RACE template switching, which added a universal primer site and UMIs, was used to make TCR cDNA. Via MiXCR, TCRdb re-called the 5' RACE reads, giving one row per CDR3 protein. The table lists roughly 340,000 distinct CDR3 sequences, over 8% of them singletons, with under 20% in the top ten. The chain uses TRBV5-1 and TRBJ2-3, with 8 positions matching TRBD2. This clonotype was sampled from a man aged 18 to 30 who received the YFV17D yellow fever vaccine. The sequencing used PBMCs, collected on the day of the first yellow fever vaccination. The CDR3: CATGAGGLSTDTQYF. CDR3 coding DNA: TGCGCCACGGGCGCGGGAGGATTAAGCACAGATACGCAGTATTTT.